This T cell receptor beta chain came from a study of CD8 T cells in ankylosing spondylitis. The study, taken as a whole, reports: Matched ankylosing spondylitis synovial fluid reportedly contained a significantly enriched population of disease-linked clones. Among TCR beta sequences, a motif of under ten highly homologous variants appeared characteristic of ankylosing spondylitis blood. Relatively scarce in peripheral blood, disease-linked clones were CD8+. There were earlier reports of some motif variants in reactive arthritis synovial fluid and blood.

The CDR3 length is 13 residues. Germline lookup yields CDR1 MDHEN and CDR2 SYDVKM. V gave up 6 bases and J gave up 3 bases, with 9 bases separating them. As concerns this clonotype: Its antigen is not known.

The TCR beta libraries were generated through quantitative 5'-RACE incorporating molecular barcodes. One entry per CDR3 protein, called by TCRdb with MiXCR from the 5' RACE reads. The sample carries about 340,000 distinct CDR3 sequences, less than 9.5% recorded once. This clonotype was sampled from a male donor with ankylosing spondylitis. Sequencing input: blood, either unsorted or a sorted T cell fraction (not recorded which). The chain recombines TRBV28 with TRBJ2-1, with D unclear. Here the CDR3 DNA reads TGTGCCAGCAGGTATGACAACTACAATGAGCAGTTCTTC. It codes for CASRYDNYNEQFF.